This passage covers 14 T cell receptor beta chains from one sample sequenced in a study of blood T cell repertoires in COVID-19. The data were produced by immunoSEQ multiplex PCR, yet TCRdb's version contains in-frame clones alone and is incomplete. The data contain around 100,000 clones, 70% to 90% of them singletons. The source material was peripheral blood. These receptors were collected from a man aged 35-49 years with acute or convalescent COVID-19.

This clone showed up just a few times. The CDR3 DNA reads as TGTGCCAGCAGCTTGTGGCAGGGGGGTGAGCAGTACTTC. Translation: CASSLWQGGEQYF. This chain links TRBV5-6 with TRBJ2-7, with D maybe TRBD1 (7 bases). The germline V gene has CDR1 SGHDT and CDR2 YYEEEE. Trimming took off 1 base at V and 7 bases at J, with 12 bases between the two ends. The CDR3 has 13 residues. Complete variable domain (other parts from reference TRBV5-6 and TRBJ2-7): DAGVTQSPTHLIKTRGQQVTLRCSPKSGHDTVSWYQQALGQGPQFIFQYYEEEERQRGNFPDRFSGHQFPNYSSELNVNALLLGDSALYLCASSLWQGGEQYFGPGTRLTVT.

The chain recombines TRBV29-1 with TRBJ2-5; 8 bases line up with TRBD1. Germline trimming cut 6 bases from V and 2 bases from J; bases unmatched to any gene: 8. This CDR3 is 14 amino acids long. Germline loops: CDR1 SQVTM, CDR2 ANQGSEA. Here the CDR3 DNA reads TGCAGCGTCGCAGGGACAGGCCAACAAGAGACCCAGTACTTC. Translation gives CSVAGTGQQETQYF.

The chain has TRBV12-2 and TRBJ2-2; the table's D call TRBD2 went unverified against the DNA. TRBV12-2 is deemed a pseudogene. The CDR3 runs 17 residues. Written as DNA, the CDR3 is TGTGCAAGTCGCTTAGACCCCGGGGGGGCGGGAACCGGGGAGCTGTTTTTT. Protein sequence: CASRLDPGGAGTGELFF.

The chain is built from TRBV7-9 and TRBJ2-7; the D gene is possibly TRBD1 (6 bases). Germline V gene lookup returns CDR1 SEHNR and CDR2 FQNEAQ (reference sequence). The CDR3 contains 12 residues. The V and J ends lost 5 bases and 6 bases respectively, with 11 bases between them. CDR3 in DNA: TGTGCCAGCAGCATCGAAGGGGGCGAGCAGTACTTC. Translated, it gives CASSIEGGEQYF. The complete variable domain, with remaining parts taken from reference TRBV7-9 and TRBJ2-7, reads DTGVSQNPRHKITKRGQNVTFRCDPISEHNRLYWYRQTLGQGPEFLTYFQNEAQLEKSRLLSDRFSAERPKGSFSTLEIQRTEQGDSAMYLCASSIEGGEQYFGPGTRLTVT.

The CDR3 loop reads CAISESWDSEYQETQYF. In DNA, the CDR3 is TGTGCCATCAGTGAGTCATGGGACTCCGAGTACCAAGAGACCCAGTACTTC. The chain uses TRBV10-3 and TRBJ2-5, with D perhaps TRBD2 (6 bases). The V gene lost 0 bases and the J gene lost 0 bases, with 14 bases spanning the gap. The CDR3 is 17 amino acids. CDR1 and CDR2 from the germline V gene are ENHRY and SYGVKD.

This clone has just one count. The V call is TRBV4-1, the J call TRBJ2-6; D gene unclear. Germline CDR1 and CDR2: MGHRA and YSYEKL. CDR3 length: 16 amino acids. Trimming pared 0 bases from V and 0 bases from J, leaving 6 bases between. CDR3 in amino acids: CASSQDTGSGANVLTF. The CDR3 region has the DNA TGCGCCAGCAGCCAAGACACCGGCTCTGGGGCCAACGTCCTGACTTTC.

This rearrangement joins TRBV3-1 (or the pseudogene TRBV3-2) to TRBJ2-3; D is unresolved. The V gene's germline CDR1 is LGHDT and CDR2 YNNKEL (reference sequence). Trimming removed 0 bases from V and 8 bases from J, with 6 bases in between. The CDR3 totals 12 residues. This CDR3 is CASSQDLVTQYF. Here the CDR3 DNA reads TGTGCCAGCAGCCAAGATCTCGTTACGCAGTATTTT.

This sequence joins TRBV24-1 and TRBJ2-3; D perhaps matches TRBD1 (6 bases). Trimming removed 4 bases from V and 5 bases from J, with 9 bases in between. The germline CDR1 and CDR2 sequences are KGHDR and SFDVKD. The CDR3 extends over 13 amino acids. CDR3 coding DNA: TGTGCCACCAGTGACGAGGACAGAGATACGCAGTATTTT. It is translated as CATSDEDRDTQYF.

The chain combines TRBV29-1 with TRBJ2-5, with D tentatively TRBD2 (6 bases). The V gene's germline CDR1 is SQVTM and CDR2 ANQGSEA. This CDR3 is built from 13 residues. The ends were cut back, 8 bases at V and 3 bases at J, with 16 bases in the middle. CDR3 sequence reads: CSIPRGLKETQYF. DNA for the CDR3: TGCAGCATCCCGCGGGGACTCAAAGAGACCCAGTACTTC.

The rearrangement joins TRBV5-1 to TRBJ1-2; D ambiguous. Germline CDR1 SGHRS, CDR2 YFSETQ. V shed 3 bases and J shed 4 bases, with 13 bases lying between them. The CDR3 loop spans 14 amino acids. In DNA form, the CDR3 reads TGCGCCAGCAGCTCGACCAGAGGCGGCTATGGCTACACCTTC. Translated, it gives CASSSTRGGYGYTF.

CDR3 DNA sequence: TGTGCCAGCAGTGAGAGGGACAGGGTCACCTTC. Its translation is CASSERDRVTF. The rearrangement links TRBV2 to TRBJ1-2, with TRBD1 matching 9 bases. Germline V CDR1 and CDR2: SNHLY, FYNNEI. CDR3 length: 11 amino acids. V shed 3 bases and J 13 bases; nucleotides not matched to a gene: 3.

CDR3 sequence reads: CASSSLVGRGPFEQYF. DNA for the CDR3: TGTGCCAGCTCATCGCTGGTAGGCAGGGGACCCTTCGAGCAGTACTTC. The rearrangement joins TRBV18 to TRBJ2-7, with a possible D match to TRBD1 (6 bases). This CDR3 is 16 amino acids long. V lost 5 bases and J lost 6, with 23 bases in between. The germline V gene encodes CDR1 KGHSH and CDR2 LQKENI.

As DNA, the CDR3 is TGTGCCAGCTCACCTTGGGGACTAGCGGGGAGCACAGATACGCAGTATTTT. It encodes CASSPWGLAGSTDTQYF. The rearrangement links TRBV18 to TRBJ2-3; 13 nucleotides agree with TRBD2. There are 17 residues in the CDR3. Germline V gene data show CDR1 as KGHSH and CDR2 as LQKENI. The V segment lost 3 bases and the J segment 0 bases; nucleotides outside the gene matches: 3.

The chain combines TRBV10-3 with TRBJ2-1; maybe TRBD2 (7 bases). The CDR3 covers 16 residues. CDR1 and CDR2 (germline): ENHRY, SYGVKD. V lost 5 bases, J lost 0 bases, and 14 bases lay in between. In nucleotides, the CDR3 is TGTGCCATCAGTAGCGGGGAGGGGGGCTCCTACAATGAGCAGTTCTTC. Translated, it gives CAISSGEGGSYNEQFF.